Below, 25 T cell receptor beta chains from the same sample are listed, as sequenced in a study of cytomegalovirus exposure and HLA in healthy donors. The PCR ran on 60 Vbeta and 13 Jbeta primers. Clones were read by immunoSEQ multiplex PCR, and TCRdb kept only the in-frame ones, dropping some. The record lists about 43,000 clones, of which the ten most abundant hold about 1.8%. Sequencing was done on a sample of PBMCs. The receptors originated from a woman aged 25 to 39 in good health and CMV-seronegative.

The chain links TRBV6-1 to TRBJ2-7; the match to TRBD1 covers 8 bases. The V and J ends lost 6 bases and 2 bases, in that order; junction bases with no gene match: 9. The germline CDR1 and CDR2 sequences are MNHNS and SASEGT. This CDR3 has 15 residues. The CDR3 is CASRRGQGGTYEQYF. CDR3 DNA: TGTGCCAGCAGGCGAGGACAGGGTGGTACCTACGAGCAGTACTTC.

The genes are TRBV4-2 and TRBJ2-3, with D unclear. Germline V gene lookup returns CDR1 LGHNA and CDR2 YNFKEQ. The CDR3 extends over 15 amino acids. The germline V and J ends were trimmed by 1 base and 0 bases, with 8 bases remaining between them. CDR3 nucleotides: TGTGCCAGCAGCCAAGTCTCCCCTAGCACAGATACGCAGTATTTT. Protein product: CASSQVSPSTDTQYF.

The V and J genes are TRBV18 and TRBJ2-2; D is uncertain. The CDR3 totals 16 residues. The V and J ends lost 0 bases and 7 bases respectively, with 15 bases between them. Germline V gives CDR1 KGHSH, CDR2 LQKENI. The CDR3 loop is CASSPPTGWVGGELFF. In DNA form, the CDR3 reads TGTGCCAGCTCACCACCCACGGGTTGGGTCGGCGGGGAGCTGTTTTTT.

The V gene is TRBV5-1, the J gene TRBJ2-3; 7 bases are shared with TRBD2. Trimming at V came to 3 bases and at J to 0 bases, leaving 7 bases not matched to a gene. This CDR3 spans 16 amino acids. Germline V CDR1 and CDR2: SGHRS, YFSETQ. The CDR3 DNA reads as TGCGCCAGCAGCTGGGGAGGGAGCGGTAGCACAGATACGCAGTATTTT. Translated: CASSWGGSGSTDTQYF.

CDR3 nucleotides: TGTGCCAGCAGTCCACCGGCGACAGGGGTCTACGAGCAGTACTTC. It translates to CASSPPATGVYEQYF. The rearrangement joins TRBV7-2 to TRBJ2-7, with 8 bases that match TRBD1. The V gene end was trimmed by 6 bases and the J gene end by 3 bases; junction bases not matched to a gene: 10. CDR3 length: 15 amino acids. The V gene's germline CDR1 is SGHTA and CDR2 FQGNSA.

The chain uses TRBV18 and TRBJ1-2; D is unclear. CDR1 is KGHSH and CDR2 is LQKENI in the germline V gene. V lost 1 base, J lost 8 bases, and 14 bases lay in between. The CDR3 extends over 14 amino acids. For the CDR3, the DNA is TGTGCCAGCTCACCACGGCCCTCTGTTGAAGGCTACACCTTC. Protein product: CASSPRPSVEGYTF. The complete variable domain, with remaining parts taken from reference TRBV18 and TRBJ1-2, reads NAGVMQNPRHLVRRRGQEARLRCSPMKGHSHVYWYRQLPEEGLKFMVYLQKENIIDESGMPKERFSAEFPKEGPSILRIQQVVRGDSAAYFCASSPRPSVEGYTFGSGTRLTVV.

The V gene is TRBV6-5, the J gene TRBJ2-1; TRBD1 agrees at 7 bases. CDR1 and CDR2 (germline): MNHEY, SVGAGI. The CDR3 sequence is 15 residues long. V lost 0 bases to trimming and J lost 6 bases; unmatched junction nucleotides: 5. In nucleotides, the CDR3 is TGTGCCAGCAGTTACTCGGGCAGGGGGAGCAATGAGCAGTTCTTC. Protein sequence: CASSYSGRGSNEQFF.

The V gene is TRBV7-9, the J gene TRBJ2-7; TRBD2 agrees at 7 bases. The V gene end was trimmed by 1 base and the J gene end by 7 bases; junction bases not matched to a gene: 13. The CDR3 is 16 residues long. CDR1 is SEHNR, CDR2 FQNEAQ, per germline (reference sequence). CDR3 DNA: TGTGCCAGCAGCTTAGTGGGTCCTGCGGGAGTGACTGAGCAGTACTTC. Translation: CASSLVGPAGVTEQYF.

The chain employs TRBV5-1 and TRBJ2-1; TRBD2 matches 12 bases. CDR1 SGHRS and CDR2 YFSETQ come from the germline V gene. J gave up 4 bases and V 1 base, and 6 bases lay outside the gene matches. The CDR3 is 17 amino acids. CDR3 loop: CASSLSLAGGPYNEQFF. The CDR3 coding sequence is TGCGCCAGCAGCTTGAGCCTAGCGGGAGGGCCGTACAATGAGCAGTTCTTC.

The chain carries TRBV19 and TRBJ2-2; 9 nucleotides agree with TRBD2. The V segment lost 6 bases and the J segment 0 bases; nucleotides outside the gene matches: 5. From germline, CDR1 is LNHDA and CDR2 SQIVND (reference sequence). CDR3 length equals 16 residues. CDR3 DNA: TGTGCCAGTAGGCGACTAGCGGAGACGAACACCGGGGAGCTGTTTTTT. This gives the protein CASRRLAETNTGELFF. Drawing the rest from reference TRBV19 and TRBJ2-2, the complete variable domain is DGGITQSPKYLFRKEGQNVTLSCEQNLNHDAMYWYRQDPGQGLRLIYYSQIVNDFQKGDIAEGYSVSREKKESFPLTVTSAQKNPTAFYLCASRRLAETNTGELFFGEGSRLTVL.

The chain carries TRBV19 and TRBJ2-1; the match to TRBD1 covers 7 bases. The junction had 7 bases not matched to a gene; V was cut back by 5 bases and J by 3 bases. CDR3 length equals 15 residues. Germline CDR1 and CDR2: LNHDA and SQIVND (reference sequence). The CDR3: CASSPETGFYNEQFF. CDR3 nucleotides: TGTGCCAGTAGTCCGGAGACAGGGTTCTACAATGAGCAGTTCTTC.

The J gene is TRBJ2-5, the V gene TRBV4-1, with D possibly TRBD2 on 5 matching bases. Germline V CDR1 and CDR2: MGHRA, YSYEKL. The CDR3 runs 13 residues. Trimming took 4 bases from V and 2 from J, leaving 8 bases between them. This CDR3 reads CASSRGLQETQYF. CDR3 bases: TGCGCCAGCAGCCGAGGACTTCAAGAGACCCAGTACTTC.

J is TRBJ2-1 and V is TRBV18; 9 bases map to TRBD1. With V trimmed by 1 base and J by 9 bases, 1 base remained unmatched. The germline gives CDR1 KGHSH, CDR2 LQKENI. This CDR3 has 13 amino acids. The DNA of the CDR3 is TGTGCCAGCTCACCACGACAGGGGGGTGAGCAGTTCTTC. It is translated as CASSPRQGGEQFF.

The CDR3 spells CASSPLAGAEQYF. The DNA for the CDR3 is TGTGCCAGCAGTCCTCTAGCGGGAGCCGAGCAGTACTTC. The chain combines TRBV28 with TRBJ2-7; 10 bases line up with TRBD2. This CDR3 is built from 13 residues. From germline, CDR1 is MDHEN and CDR2 SYDVKM. Unmatched junction bases numbered 4, after V lost 5 bases and J lost 6 bases.

CDR3 region: CASLTGDETQYF. The CDR3 DNA reads as TGTGCTAGTCTCACAGGGGACGAGACCCAGTACTTC. The gene calls are TRBV12-5 and TRBJ2-5, with TRBD1 matching 7 bases. Germline loops: CDR1 LGHNT, CDR2 FRNRAP. Trimming at V came to 8 bases and at J to 5 bases, leaving 5 bases not matched to a gene. This CDR3 is 12 amino acids long.

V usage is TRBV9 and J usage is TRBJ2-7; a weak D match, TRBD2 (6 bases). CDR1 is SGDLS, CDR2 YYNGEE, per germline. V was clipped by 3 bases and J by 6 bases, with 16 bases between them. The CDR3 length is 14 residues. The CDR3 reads CASSEGGVAGEQYF. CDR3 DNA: TGTGCCAGCAGCGAAGGCGGGGTTGCTGGCGAGCAGTACTTC.

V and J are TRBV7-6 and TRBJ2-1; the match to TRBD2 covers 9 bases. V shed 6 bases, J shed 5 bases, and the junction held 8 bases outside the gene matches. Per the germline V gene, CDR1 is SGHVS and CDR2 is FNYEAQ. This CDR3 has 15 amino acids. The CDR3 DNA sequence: TGTGCCAGCAGTGTGGGACTAGCAAATGACAATGAGCAGTTCTTC. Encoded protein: CASSVGLANDNEQFF.

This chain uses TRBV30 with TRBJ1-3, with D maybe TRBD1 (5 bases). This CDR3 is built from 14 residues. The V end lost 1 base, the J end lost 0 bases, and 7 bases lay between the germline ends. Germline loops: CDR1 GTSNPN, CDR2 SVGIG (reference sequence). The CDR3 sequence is CAWSAQVSGNTIYF. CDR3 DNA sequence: TGTGCCTGGAGTGCACAGGTCTCTGGAAACACCATATATTTT. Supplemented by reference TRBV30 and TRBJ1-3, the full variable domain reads SQTIHQWPATLVQPVGSPLSLECTVEGTSNPNLYWYRQAAGRGLQLLFYSVGIGQISSEVPQNLSASRPQDRQFILSSKKLLLSDSGFYLCAWSAQVSGNTIYFGEGSWLTVV.

CDR3 amino acids: CASRLMGQGAGEAFF. The CDR3 nucleotides are TGTGCCAGCAGACTGATGGGACAGGGGGCCGGTGAAGCTTTCTTT. The V call is TRBV6-1, the J call TRBJ1-1; 12 bases map to TRBD1. Germline CDR1 and CDR2: MNHNS and SASEGT. The CDR3 is 15 residues long. J gave up 7 bases and V 6 bases, and 9 bases lay outside the gene matches.

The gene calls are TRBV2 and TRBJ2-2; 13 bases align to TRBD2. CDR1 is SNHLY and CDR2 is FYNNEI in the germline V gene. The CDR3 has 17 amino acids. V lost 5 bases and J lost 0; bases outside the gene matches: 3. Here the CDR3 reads CASSPTSGGANTGELFF. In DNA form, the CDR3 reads TGTGCCAGCAGTCCAACTAGCGGGGGGGCGAACACCGGGGAGCTGTTTTTT.

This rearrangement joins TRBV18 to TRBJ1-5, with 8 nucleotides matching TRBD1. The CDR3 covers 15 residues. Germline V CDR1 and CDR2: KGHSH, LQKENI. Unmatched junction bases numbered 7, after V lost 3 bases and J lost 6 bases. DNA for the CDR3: TGTGCCAGCTCACCCGGGACAGGCGATGGTCAGCCCCAGCATTTT. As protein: CASSPGTGDGQPQHF.

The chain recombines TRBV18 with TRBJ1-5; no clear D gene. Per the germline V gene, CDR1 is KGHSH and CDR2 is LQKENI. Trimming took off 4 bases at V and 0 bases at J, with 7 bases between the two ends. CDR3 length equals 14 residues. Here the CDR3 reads CASSQENSNQPQHF. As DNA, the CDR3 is TGTGCCAGCTCACAGGAGAATAGCAATCAGCCCCAGCATTTT. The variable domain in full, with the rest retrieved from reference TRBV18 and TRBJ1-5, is NAGVMQNPRHLVRRRGQEARLRCSPMKGHSHVYWYRQLPEEGLKFMVYLQKENIIDESGMPKERFSAEFPKEGPSILRIQQVVRGDSAAYFCASSQENSNQPQHFGDGTRLSIL.

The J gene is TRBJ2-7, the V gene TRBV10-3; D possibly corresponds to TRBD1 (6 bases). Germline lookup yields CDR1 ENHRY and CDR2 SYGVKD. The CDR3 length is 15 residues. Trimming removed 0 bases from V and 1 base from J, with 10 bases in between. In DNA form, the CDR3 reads TGTGCCATCAGTGAGTCGATTACAGGGTCCTACGAGCAGTACTTC. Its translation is CAISESITGSYEQYF.

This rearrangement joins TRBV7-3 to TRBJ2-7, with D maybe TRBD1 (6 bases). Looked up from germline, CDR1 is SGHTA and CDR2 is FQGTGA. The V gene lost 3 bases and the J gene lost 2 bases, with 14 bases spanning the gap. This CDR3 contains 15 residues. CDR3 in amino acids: CASSLDSPFTYEQYF. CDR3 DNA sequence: TGTGCCAGCAGCTTGGACAGCCCTTTTACCTACGAGCAGTACTTC. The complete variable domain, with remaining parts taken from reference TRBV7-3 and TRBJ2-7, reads GAGVSQTPSNKVTEKGKYVELRCDPISGHTALYWYRQSLGQGPEFLIYFQGTGAADDSGLPNDRFFAVRPEGSVSTLKIQRTERGDSAVYLCASSLDSPFTYEQYFGPGTRLTVT.

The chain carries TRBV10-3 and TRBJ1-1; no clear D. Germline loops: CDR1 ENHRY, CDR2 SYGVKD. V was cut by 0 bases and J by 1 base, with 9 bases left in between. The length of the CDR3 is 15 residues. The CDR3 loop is CAISESMARNTEAFF. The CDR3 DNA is TGTGCCATCAGTGAGTCGATGGCCAGGAACACTGAAGCTTTCTTT.